This TCR beta chain was obtained from a study of radiotherapy plus CTLA-4 blockade in lung cancer. Overall study findings and caveats: Early clonal dynamics of blood T cells, together with interferon-beta, were reported as the best response predictor.

This CDR3 spans 13 amino acids. Method: immunoSEQ multiplex PCR; TCRdb's copy keeps in-frame clones and lacks some. Of 75,000 to 100,000 clones detected, around 86% appear once; the ten largest clones hold about 3.5%. As concerns this clone: Its antigen is undetermined.

The rearrangement joins TRBV21-1 to TRBJ2-7; the table assigns TRBD1, which was not confirmed against the DNA. TRBV21-1 is listed as a pseudogene. The TCR sequence derives from a human donor with non-small cell lung cancer who had a partial response to radiotherapy plus ipilimumab. Sequenced material: peripheral blood, taken from a patient treated with radiotherapy plus ipilimumab. DNA of the CDR3: TGTGCCAGCGGTTTGACAGGGTCCCGCGAGCAGTACTTC. It is translated as CASGLTGSREQYF.